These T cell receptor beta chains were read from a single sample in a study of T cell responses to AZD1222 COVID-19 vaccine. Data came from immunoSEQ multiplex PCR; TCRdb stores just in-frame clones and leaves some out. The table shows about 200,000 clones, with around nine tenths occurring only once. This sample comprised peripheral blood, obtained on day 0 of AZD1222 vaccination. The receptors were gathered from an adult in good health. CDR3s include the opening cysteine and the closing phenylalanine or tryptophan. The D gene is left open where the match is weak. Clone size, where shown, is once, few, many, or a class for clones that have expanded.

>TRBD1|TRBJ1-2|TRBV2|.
CASSGTGGVYGYTF
TGTGCCAGCAGCGGAACAGGGGGTGTTTATGGCTACACCTTC
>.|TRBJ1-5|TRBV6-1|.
CASSEGHRQPQHF
TGTGCCAGCAGTGAAGGACACAGACAGCCCCAGCATTTT
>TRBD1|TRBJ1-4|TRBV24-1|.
CATSDSGQGDEKLFF
TGTGCCACCAGTGATTCGGGACAGGGTGATGAAAAACTGTTTTTT
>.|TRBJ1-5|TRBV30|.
CACREGLVQPQHF
TGTGCCTGCCGGGAGGGGTTGGTTCAGCCCCAGCATTTT
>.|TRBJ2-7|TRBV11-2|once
CASSEPYEQYF
TGTGCCAGCAGCGAGCCCTACGAGCAGTACTTC
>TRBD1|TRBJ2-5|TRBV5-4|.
CASSVGQGETQYF
TGTGCCAGCAGCGTCGGACAGGGAGAGACCCAGTACTTC
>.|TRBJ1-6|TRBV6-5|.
CASSRTVEDSPLHF
TGTGCCAGCAGTCGCACGGTGGAAGATTCCCCCCTCCACTTT
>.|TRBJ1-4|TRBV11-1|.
CASSASGRQGEEKLFF
TGTGCCAGCAGCGCATCGGGGCGGCAGGGAGAGGAAAAACTGTTTTTT
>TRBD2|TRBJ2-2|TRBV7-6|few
CASSLELAGGFGELFF
TGTGCCAGCAGCTTAGAACTAGCGGGGGGTTTCGGGGAGCTGTTTTTT
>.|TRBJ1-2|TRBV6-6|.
CASSYPGNYGYTF
TGTGCCAGCAGTTACCCAGGGAACTATGGCTACACCTTC
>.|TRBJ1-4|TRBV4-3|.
CASSQELVGGSFEKLFF
TGCGCCAGCAGCCAAGAACTTGTCGGCGGTTCTTTTGAAAAACTGTTTTTT
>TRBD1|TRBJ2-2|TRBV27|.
CASSLTGSIAVTGELFF
TGTGCCAGCAGTTTGACAGGGTCTATAGCCGTAACCGGGGAGCTGTTTTTT